Below, 24 T cell receptor beta chains from the same sample are listed, as sequenced in a study of CD8 T cells in Susac syndrome. Reverse transcription of about 0.45 to 1 ug RNA was performed with random hexamers. Using its own MiXCR run on the immunoSEQ multiplex PCR reads, TCRdb lists one record per CDR3 protein. The sample contains some 180,000 distinct CDR3 sequences, around 94% of which appear only once. Sequenced sample: CD4+ T cells from PBMCs. The receptors come from a human donor with Susac syndrome.

The rearrangement links TRBV27 to TRBJ2-7; TRBD1 or TRBD2 may be the D gene (5 bases each). This CDR3 contains 15 residues. V gave up 4 bases and J gave up 1 base, with 14 bases separating them. Germline CDR1 is MNHEY and CDR2 is SMNVEV (reference sequence). CDR3 protein: CASSSDRGVSYEQYF. Written as DNA, the CDR3 is TGTGCCAGCAGTTCCGATAGGGGAGTTTCCTACGAGCAGTACTTC.

This clonotype was picked up one time. The CDR3 here is CAWSSLVRDVGNEQFF. The CDR3 DNA follows: TGTGCCTGGTCGTCCCTGGTTCGGGACGTGGGCAATGAGCAGTTCTTC. The chain uses TRBV30 and TRBJ2-1; TRBD1 or TRBD2 may be the D gene (5 bases each). Trimming shortened V by 5 bases and J by 6 bases, and 23 bases separated the two germline ends. This CDR3 is built from 16 residues. Germline CDR1 and CDR2: GTSNPN and SVGIG (reference sequence).

This chain links TRBV6-6 with TRBJ1-1; D gene uncertain. The V gene's germline CDR1 is MNHNY and CDR2 SVGAGI (reference sequence). The CDR3 sequence is 13 residues long. V lost 0 bases and J lost 1, with 3 bases in between. The CDR3 DNA sequence: TGTGCCAGCAGTTACTCGGCGAACACTGAAGCTTTCTTT. Its protein product is CASSYSANTEAFF.

This clonotype appeared a single time. The chain is built from TRBV12-3 or TRBV12-4 and TRBJ2-1; 7 bases line up with TRBD2. Trimming removed 6 bases from V and 3 bases from J; junction bases left unmatched: 11. This CDR3 is 16 amino acids long. The CDR3 reads CASSRLLGGSYNEQFF. Written as DNA, the CDR3 is TGTGCCAGCAGCCGACTCCTTGGCGGGAGCTACAATGAGCAGTTCTTC.

This chain connects TRBV28 to TRBJ1-1; TRBD1 is a possible D gene (5 bases). V was clipped by 5 bases and J by 12 bases, with 13 bases between them. The CDR3 extends over 11 amino acids. Germline loops: CDR1 MDHEN, CDR2 SYDVKM. The CDR3 DNA is TGTGCCAGCAGTCGTGGGGCGTGGACTTTCTTT. This gives the protein CASSRGAWTFF.

Points on this clonotype: At one end, the junction sequence differs from germline, possibly due to a read error. V and J are TRBV20-1 and TRBJ1-5, with 10 bases aligning to TRBD1. Germline lookup yields CDR1 DFQATT and CDR2 SNEGSKA (reference sequence). The CDR3 extends over 15 amino acids. DNA for the CDR3: TGCAGTGCTGGAGAGACGGGACAGGGGATACAGCCCCAGCATTTT. Protein: CSAGETGQGIQPQHF.

The V gene is TRBV5-1, the J gene TRBJ1-1; D gene uncertain. V dropped 3 bases and J dropped 2 bases, with 17 bases sitting between them. Germline V gives CDR1 SGHRS, CDR2 YFSETQ. This CDR3 region has 16 residues. Written as DNA, the CDR3 is TGCGCCAGCAGCTGGAAACCCGGGAAAGATAACACTGAAGCTTTCTTT. The encoded protein is CASSWKPGKDNTEAFF.

This chain uses TRBV12-5 with TRBJ2-7; D is unresolved. The CDR3 has 11 amino acids. The germline gives CDR1 LGHNT, CDR2 FRNRAP. Trimming shortened V by 7 bases and J by 0 bases, and 4 bases separated the two germline ends. CDR3 region: CASALSYEQYF. DNA of the CDR3: TGTGCTAGTGCCCTCTCCTACGAGCAGTACTTC.

The V and J genes are TRBV30 and TRBJ1-4; TRBD1 matches at 8 bases. CDR3 size: 14 residues. The germline CDR1 and CDR2 sequences are GTSNPN and SVGIG (reference sequence). V gave up 1 base and J gave up 8 bases; unmatched junction bases: 6. DNA of the CDR3: TGTGCCTGGAGTGCCAGGGGGCGCAAGGAAAAACTGTTTTTT. Translated: CAWSARGRKEKLFF. Drawing the rest from reference TRBV30 and TRBJ1-4, the complete variable domain is SQTIHQWPATLVQPVGSPLSLECTVEGTSNPNLYWYRQAAGRGLQLLFYSVGIGQISSEVPQNLSASRPQDRQFILSSKKLLLSDSGFYLCAWSARGRKEKLFFGSGTQLSVL.

The V call is TRBV6-5, the J call TRBJ1-3, with TRBD1 as a possible D gene (6 bases). Germline CDR1 reads MNHEY; CDR2 reads SVGAGI. The length of the CDR3 is 13 residues. Trimming shortened V by 9 bases and J by 0 bases, and 9 bases separated the two germline ends. This CDR3 is CASTRGSGNTIYF. DNA of the CDR3: TGTGCCAGTACCAGGGGCTCTGGAAACACCATATATTTT.

V gene TRBV28 combines with J gene TRBJ2-5; D perhaps matches TRBD1 (6 bases). This CDR3 has 13 residues. Germline V gene sequence: CDR1 MDHEN, CDR2 SYDVKM. The V gene lost 4 bases and the J gene lost 5 bases, with 11 bases spanning the gap. CDR3 bases: TGTGCCAGCAGTTCCCGGGACATTGAGACCCAGTACTTC. Translated, it gives CASSSRDIETQYF.

The chain is built from TRBV20-1 and TRBJ2-3, with 9 positions matching TRBD2. The V and J ends lost 6 bases and 2 bases, in that order; junction bases with no gene match: 9. This CDR3 spans 15 amino acids. From germline, CDR1 is DFQATT and CDR2 SNEGSKA (reference sequence). CDR3: CSAMGVAGDTDTQYF. CDR3 sequence (DNA): TGCAGTGCCATGGGCGTAGCGGGGGACACAGATACGCAGTATTTT.

CDR3: CASSQGAGTGWEKLFF. CDR3 bases: TGTGCCAGCAGCCAAGGAGCCGGGACAGGATGGGAAAAACTGTTTTTT. The gene calls are TRBV3-1 and TRBJ1-4; 8 positions match TRBD1. Germline CDR1 and CDR2: LGHDT and YNNKEL (reference sequence). This CDR3 is 16 amino acids long. J was trimmed by 8 bases and V by 1 base; bases with no gene match: 9.

The V call is TRBV24-1, the J call TRBJ2-1; 9 nucleotides align to TRBD2. Germline V gene lookup returns CDR1 KGHDR and CDR2 SFDVKD. This CDR3 is built from 16 residues. Losses at the gene ends were 5 bases for V and 2 bases for J; bases not matched to a gene: 6. CDR3 sequence reads: CATSATSGRTYNEQFF. The DNA for the CDR3 is TGTGCCACCAGTGCCACCAGCGGGAGGACCTACAATGAGCAGTTCTTC.

The V and J genes are TRBV7-8 and TRBJ1-4, with D hard to call. The CDR3 is 14 residues long. Trimming took off 5 bases at V and 1 base at J, with 8 bases between the two ends. Germline CDR1 SGHVS, CDR2 FQNEAQ. CDR3 sequence: CASSLSVTNEKLFF. The CDR3 bases are TGTGCCAGCAGCCTGTCAGTAACTAATGAAAAACTGTTTTTT.

J is TRBJ2-7 and V is TRBV30; D call uncertain. Trimming pared 1 base from V and 0 bases from J, leaving 10 bases between. Germline CDR1 and CDR2: GTSNPN and SVGIG (reference sequence). The CDR3 is 14 residues long. CDR3 amino acids: CAWSEVGYSYEQYF. The CDR3 nucleotides read TGTGCCTGGAGTGAAGTGGGTTACTCCTACGAGCAGTACTTC. Supplemented by reference TRBV30 and TRBJ2-7, the full variable domain reads SQTIHQWPATLVQPVGSPLSLECTVEGTSNPNLYWYRQAAGRGLQLLFYSVGIGQISSEVPQNLSASRPQDRQFILSSKKLLLSDSGFYLCAWSEVGYSYEQYFGPGTRLTVT.

The chain combines TRBV12-3 or TRBV12-4 with TRBJ1-2; 8 bases match TRBD1. This CDR3 has 15 residues. The J segment lost 8 bases and the V segment lost 1 base, leaving 9 bases of the junction unmatched. The CDR3 loop reads CASSLGSTGAGGYTF. CDR3 bases: TGTGCCAGCAGTTTAGGGTCGACAGGGGCTGGAGGCTACACCTTC.

The rearrangement uses TRBV25-1 and TRBJ1-4, with D tentatively TRBD1 (5 bases). CDR3 length: 12 residues. CDR1 and CDR2 (germline): MGHDK, SYGVNS. V was trimmed by 7 bases and J by 8 bases, leaving 11 bases between them. The CDR3 is CASKIREEKLFF. DNA for the CDR3: TGTGCCAGCAAAATCAGGGAAGAAAAACTGTTTTTT.

The chain links TRBV7-9 to TRBJ2-5; 10 nucleotides align to TRBD1. The trim removed 5 bases at V and 1 base at J, leaving 7 bases unmatched. This CDR3 contains 16 residues. The germline CDR1 and CDR2 sequences are SEHNR and FQNEAQ (reference sequence). CDR3 bases: TGTGCCAGCAGCCCTCGACAGGGGGCACCCCAAGAGACCCAGTACTTC. It yields the protein CASSPRQGAPQETQYF.

This clonotype has only one observation. The chain recombines TRBV5-1 with TRBJ2-4, with D tentatively TRBD1 or TRBD2 (7 bases each). The CDR3 runs to 15 residues. Trimming pared 1 base from V and 6 bases from J, leaving 14 bases between. The germline CDR1 and CDR2 sequences are SGHRS and YFSETQ. The CDR3 DNA reads TGCGCCAGCAGCTTGAGTGACAGGGAGGGAAACATTCAGTACTTC. Protein product: CASSLSDREGNIQYF. The whole variable domain, remainder taken from reference TRBV5-1 and TRBJ2-4, is KAGVTQTPRYLIKTRGQQVTLSCSPISGHRSVSWYQQTPGQGLQFLFEYFSETQRNKGNFPGRFSGRQFSNSRSEMNVSTLELGDSALYLCASSLSDREGNIQYFGAGTRLSVL.

The sample holds one count of this clonotype. The chain recombines TRBV5-4 with TRBJ2-7; 11 positions agree with TRBD2. CDR3 length: 16 amino acids. Looked up from germline, CDR1 is SGHNT and CDR2 is YYREEE (reference sequence). V was pared by 3 bases and J by 0 bases, with 5 bases of the junction left unmatched. The CDR3 nucleotides are TGTGCCAGCAGCTCCGGGGGACTAGCGGCCTCCTACGAGCAGTACTTC. Protein sequence: CASSSGGLAASYEQYF.

V usage is TRBV12-3 or TRBV12-4 and J usage is TRBJ1-5; possible D gene TRBD1, 5 bases. The CDR3 loop spans 14 amino acids. V lost 5 bases, J lost 3 bases, and 11 bases lay in between. CDR3 loop: CASSPGPYNQPQHF. The DNA of the CDR3 is TGTGCCAGCAGTCCGGGGCCTTACAATCAGCCCCAGCATTTT.

J is TRBJ2-3 and V is TRBV29-1; 7 bases are shared with TRBD1. Per germline, CDR1 SQVTM and CDR2 ANQGSEA. With 3 bases clipped from V and 5 bases from J, the junction kept 5 bases outside the gene matches. The CDR3 totals 13 residues. CDR3 region: CSVETGSRDTQYF. The DNA of the CDR3 is TGCAGCGTTGAGACAGGGTCAAGAGATACGCAGTATTTT.

The rearrangement links TRBV13 to TRBJ2-2, with a weak D call TRBD1 (7 bases). CDR3 length: 16 amino acids. V was clipped by 6 bases and J by 6 bases, with 20 bases between them. Germline V gene data show CDR1 as PRHDT and CDR2 as FYEKMQ (reference sequence). DNA for the CDR3: TGTGCCAGCAGGCCGCGGGACAGCCGCATGCCCGGGGAGCTGTTTTTT. Protein: CASRPRDSRMPGELFF. Full variable domain (missing parts from reference TRBV13 and TRBJ2-2): AAGVIQSPRHLIKEKRETATLKCYPIPRHDTVYWYQQGPGQDPQFLISFYEKMQSDKGSIPDRFSAQQFSDYHSELNMSSLELGDSALYFCASRPRDSRMPGELFFGEGSRLTVL.